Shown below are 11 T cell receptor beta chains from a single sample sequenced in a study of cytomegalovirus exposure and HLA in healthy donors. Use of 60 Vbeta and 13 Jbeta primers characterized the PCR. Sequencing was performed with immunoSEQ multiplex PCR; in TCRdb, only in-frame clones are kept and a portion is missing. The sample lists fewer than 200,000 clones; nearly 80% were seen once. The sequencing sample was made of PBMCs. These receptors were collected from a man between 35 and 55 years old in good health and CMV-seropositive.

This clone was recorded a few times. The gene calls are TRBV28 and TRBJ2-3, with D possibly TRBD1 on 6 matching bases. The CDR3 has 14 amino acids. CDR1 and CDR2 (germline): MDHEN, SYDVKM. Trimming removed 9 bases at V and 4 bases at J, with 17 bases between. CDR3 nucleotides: TGTGCCAGTCACTCGGTGGGGGCCGCAGATACGCAGTATTTT. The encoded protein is CASHSVGAADTQYF.

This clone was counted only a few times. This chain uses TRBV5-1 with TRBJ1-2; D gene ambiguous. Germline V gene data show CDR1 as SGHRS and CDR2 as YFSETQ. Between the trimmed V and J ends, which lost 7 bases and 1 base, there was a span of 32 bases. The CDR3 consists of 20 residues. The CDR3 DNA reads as TGCGCCAGCCCCGCGGGATCCACATTTTGCCATTACGGGATTAACTATGGCTACACCTTC. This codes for CASPAGSTFCHYGINYGYTF.

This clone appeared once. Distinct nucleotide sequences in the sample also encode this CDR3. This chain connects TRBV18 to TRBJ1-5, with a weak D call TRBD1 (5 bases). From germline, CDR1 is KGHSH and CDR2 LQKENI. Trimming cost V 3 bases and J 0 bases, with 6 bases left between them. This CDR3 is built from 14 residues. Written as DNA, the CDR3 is TGTGCCAGCTCACCCAGGGTTAGCAATCAGCCCCAGCATTTT. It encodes CASSPRVSNQPQHF.

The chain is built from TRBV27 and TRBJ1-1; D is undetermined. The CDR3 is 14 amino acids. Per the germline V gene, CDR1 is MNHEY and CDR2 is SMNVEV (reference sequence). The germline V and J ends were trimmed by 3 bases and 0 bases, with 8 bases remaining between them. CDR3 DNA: TGTGCCAGCAGTTTTTCAGTCATGAACACTGAAGCTTTCTTT. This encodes CASSFSVMNTEAFF.

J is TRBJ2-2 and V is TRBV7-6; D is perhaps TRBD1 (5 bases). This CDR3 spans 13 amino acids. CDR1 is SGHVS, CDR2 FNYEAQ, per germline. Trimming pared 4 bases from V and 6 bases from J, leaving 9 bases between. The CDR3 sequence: CASSSRAAGELFF. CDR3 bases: TGTGCCAGCAGCTCCAGGGCGGCCGGGGAGCTGTTTTTT.

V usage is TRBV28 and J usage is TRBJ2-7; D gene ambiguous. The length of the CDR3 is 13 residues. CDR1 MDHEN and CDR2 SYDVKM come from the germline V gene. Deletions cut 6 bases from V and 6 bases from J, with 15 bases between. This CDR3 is CASREVSGREQYF. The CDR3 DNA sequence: TGTGCCAGCAGGGAAGTTTCGGGTCGCGAGCAGTACTTC.

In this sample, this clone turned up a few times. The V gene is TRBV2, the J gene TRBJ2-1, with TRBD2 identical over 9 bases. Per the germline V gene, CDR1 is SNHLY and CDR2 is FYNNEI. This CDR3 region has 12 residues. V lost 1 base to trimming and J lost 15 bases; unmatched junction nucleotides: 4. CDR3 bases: TGTGCCAGCAGTGAAGAGGGACTAGCTCTGTTCTTC. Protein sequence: CASSEEGLALFF.

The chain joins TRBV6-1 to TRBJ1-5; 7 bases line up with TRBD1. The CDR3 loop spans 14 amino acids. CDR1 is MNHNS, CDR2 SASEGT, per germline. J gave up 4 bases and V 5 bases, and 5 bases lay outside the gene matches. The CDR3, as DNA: TGTGCCAGCAGTTTGACAGGGACGAATCAGCCCCAGCATTTT. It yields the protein CASSLTGTNQPQHF.

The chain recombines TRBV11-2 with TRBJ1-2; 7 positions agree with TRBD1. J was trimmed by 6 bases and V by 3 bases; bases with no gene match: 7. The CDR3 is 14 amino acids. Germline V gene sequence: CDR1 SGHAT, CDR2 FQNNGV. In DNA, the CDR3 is TGTGCCAGCAGCTTCCGGACAGGAACGAATGGCTACACCTTC. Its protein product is CASSFRTGTNGYTF.

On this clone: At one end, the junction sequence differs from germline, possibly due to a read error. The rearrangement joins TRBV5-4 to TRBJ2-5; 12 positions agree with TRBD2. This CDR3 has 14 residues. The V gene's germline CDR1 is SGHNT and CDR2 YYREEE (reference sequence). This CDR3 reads CASSLGGTSGPLDF. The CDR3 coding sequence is TGTGCCAGCAGCTTGGGGGGGACTAGCGGGCCCCTCGACTTC. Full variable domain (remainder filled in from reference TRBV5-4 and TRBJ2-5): ETGVTQSPTHLIKTRGQQVTLRCSSQSGHNTVSWYQQALGQGPQFIFQYYREEENGRGNFPPRFSGLQFPNYSSELNVNALELDDSALYLCASSLGGTSGPLDFGPGTRLLVL.

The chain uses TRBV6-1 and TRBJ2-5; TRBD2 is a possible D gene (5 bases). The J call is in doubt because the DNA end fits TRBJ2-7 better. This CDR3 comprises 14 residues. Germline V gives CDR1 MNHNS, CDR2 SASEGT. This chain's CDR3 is CASSEFFSAYEQYF. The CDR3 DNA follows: TGTGCCAGCAGTGAATTCTTTAGCGCTTACGAGCAGTACTTC.